The entry that follows covers one T cell receptor beta chain sequence. Antigen specificity is unknown. This sample was taken from a study of T cell repertoires in cytomegalovirus infection. Study information: It was the public TCR beta signatures that indicated both CMV infection and matching HLA type.

The V gene's germline CDR1 is MNHNS and CDR2 SASEGT. The CDR3 spans 14 residues. Trimming removed 3 bases from V and 9 bases from J; junction bases left unmatched: 5. TCRdb reanalysed the reads using MiXCR and keeps one entry per CDR3 protein. Of about 440,000 distinct CDR3 sequences in the sample, 31% were seen once. Study outcomes and limitations: Ex vivo, HLA-C-restricted CMV-specific TCR beta clonotypes prevailed over the rest of the response. Cumulative frequency (of public TCR beta family members) identified carriers of CMV plus the relevant HLA.

This chain joins TRBV6-1 and TRBJ1-6; TRBD1 matches at 7 bases. The origin of this receptor is a human donor in good health (CMV status not recorded). Some clones in this sample may be carry-over from other donors' samples. Source material: PBMCs. The chain's CDR3 is CASSDRQGSSPLHF. Here the CDR3 DNA reads TGTGCCAGCAGTGACCGACAGGGTAGTTCACCCCTCCACTTT.